The clone carrying this T cell receptor (beta chain) has only one observation. Its target is unknown. The data stem from a study of monozygotic twins with cystic fibrosis. Study outcomes and limitations: The repertoire was suggested to be naive-dominated, clonality median approximately 0.0098.

Method: immunoSEQ multiplex PCR; TCRdb's copy keeps in-frame clones and lacks some. The sample comprises about 14,000 clones, over 80% of which are singletons, and 9.3% rests with the top ten. The J segment lost 4 bases and the V segment lost 2 bases, leaving 3 bases of the junction unmatched. Per the germline V gene, CDR1 is MNHEY and CDR2 is SMNVEV (reference sequence). This CDR3 is 15 amino acids long. This sequence originates from a girl aged 2-9 years with cystic fibrosis. The rearrangement joins TRBV27 to TRBJ2-1, with 9 bases lining up with TRBD2. Sequencing was performed on blood. The CDR3 coding sequence is TGTGCCAGCAGTTTAGGCACTAGCGGGTACAATGAGCAGTTCTTC. Translated, it gives CASSLGTSGYNEQFF.